One and the same sample provided the 23 T cell receptor beta chains below, sequenced in a study of T cells after yellow fever vaccination. TCRdb analysed the 5' RACE reads with MiXCR anew, one entry per CDR3 protein. The table includes around 400,000 distinct CDR3 sequences, about 9.9% detected once. The specimen was PBMCs, collected on the day of the first yellow fever vaccination. These receptors were taken from a man between 18 and 29 years old who received the YFV17D yellow fever vaccine.

In this sample, this clonotype turned up a few times. The rearrangement uses TRBV20-1 and TRBJ1-1; 9 bases map to TRBD1. The CDR3 length is 15 residues. CDR1 DFQATT and CDR2 SNEGSKA come from the germline V gene (reference sequence). The V segment lost 7 bases and the J segment 4 bases; nucleotides outside the gene matches: 13. The CDR3 loop reads CSGMRTGDSSTEAFF. Written as DNA, the CDR3 is TGCAGTGGGATGAGGACAGGGGATAGCAGCACTGAAGCTTTCTTT.

This clonotype was counted only a few times. The chain has TRBV7-9 and TRBJ2-5, with TRBD2 matching over 10 bases. The trim removed 5 bases at V and 5 bases at J, leaving 11 bases unmatched. The CDR3 totals 16 residues. Looked up from germline, CDR1 is SEHNR and CDR2 is FQNEAQ (reference sequence). The CDR3 protein is CASSGGSAGGPETQYF. CDR3 in DNA: TGTGCCAGCAGCGGCGGGTCAGCGGGGGGGCCTGAGACCCAGTACTTC.

This clonotype has only a few counts. CDR3 amino acids: CASSALASNTGELFF. The DNA for the CDR3 is TGTGCCAGCAGCGCACTAGCGTCGAACACCGGGGAGCTGTTTTTT. The chain carries TRBV7-2 and TRBJ2-2, with 7 bases fitting TRBD2. The CDR3 spans 15 residues. The junction had 3 bases not matched to a gene; V was cut back by 5 bases and J by 0 bases. Germline CDR1 SGHTA, CDR2 FQGNSA.

This rearrangement joins TRBV5-6 to TRBJ1-1, with TRBD1 matching 7 bases. The V gene's germline CDR1 is SGHDT and CDR2 YYEEEE. The V gene end was trimmed by 2 bases and the J gene end by 7 bases; junction bases not matched to a gene: 11. This CDR3 is 15 amino acids long. The CDR3 coding sequence is TGTGCCAGCAGCTTTGGTTCTGGGACAGCAAATGAAGCTTTCTTT. Translated: CASSFGSGTANEAFF.

V usage is TRBV7-2 and J usage is TRBJ2-3; tentatively, D is TRBD1 (6 bases). Looked up from germline, CDR1 is SGHTA and CDR2 is FQGNSA. The CDR3 sequence is 14 residues long. V gave up 4 bases and J gave up 0 bases, with 8 bases separating them. CDR3 DNA: TGTGCCAGCAGCTACAGGGAAAGCACAGATACGCAGTATTTT. It yields the protein CASSYRESTDTQYF.

This clonotype has a handful of counts. This sequence joins TRBV5-4 and TRBJ2-5; D remains unclear. Germline CDR1 is SGHNT and CDR2 is YYREEE (reference sequence). CDR3 length equals 13 residues. V was pared by 1 base and J by 7 bases, with 11 bases between. DNA for the CDR3: TGTGCCAGCAGCTTGAACCCAATAGGGACCCAGTACTTC. Translating gives CASSLNPIGTQYF.

There are a few counts of this clonotype. The rearrangement links TRBV20-1 to TRBJ2-1; 11 bases are a match to TRBD2. V shed 0 bases, J shed 8 bases, and the junction held 6 bases outside the gene matches. Germline CDR1 DFQATT, CDR2 SNEGSKA (reference sequence). The CDR3 runs 15 residues. For the CDR3, the DNA is TGCAGTGCTAGAGATAGTCTAGCGGGGGGCCATGAGCAGTTCTTC. Translated, it gives CSARDSLAGGHEQFF.

This clonotype was recorded a few times. V is TRBV11-2 and J is TRBJ2-1; maybe TRBD2 (7 bases). The CDR3 length is 16 residues. V was clipped by 5 bases and J by 8 bases, with 22 bases between them. Germline V gene lookup returns CDR1 SGHAT and CDR2 FQNNGV. The CDR3 region has the DNA TGTGCCAGCAGCCTCGAACCCCCTGGGAGGGGGGATGAGCAGTTCTTC. Translated: CASSLEPPGRGDEQFF. Full variable domain (outside the CDR3, taken from reference TRBV11-2 and TRBJ2-1): EAGVAQSPRYKIIEKRQSVAFWCNPISGHATLYWYQQILGQGPKLLIQFQNNGVVDDSQLPKDRFSAERLKGVDSTLKIQPAKLEDSAVYLCASSLEPPGRGDEQFFGPGTRLTVL.

This clonotype was observed a handful of times. The chain carries TRBV6-5 and TRBJ2-7, with TRBD1 as a possible D gene (6 bases). V was trimmed by 2 bases and J by 4 bases, leaving 18 bases between them. Germline lookup yields CDR1 MNHEY and CDR2 SVGAGI. CDR3 length: 16 residues. CDR3 in DNA: TGTGCCAGCAGTTACCACGGACAGAGGGGGAGATACGAGCAGTACTTC. It codes for CASSYHGQRGRYEQYF.

This chain joins TRBV21-1 and TRBJ2-1; the table gives TRBD2 as D, unverified against the DNA. TRBV21-1 constitutes a pseudogene. The CDR3 consists of 16 residues. The CDR3 spells CASSKTSGGTGNEQFF. The CDR3 DNA reads as TGTGCCAGCAGCAAGACTAGCGGGGGCACGGGGAATGAGCAGTTCTTC.

This clonotype was recorded a few times. The chain has TRBV9 and TRBJ2-3; D gene ambiguous. Trimming shortened V by 0 bases and J by 6 bases, and 8 bases separated the two germline ends. The CDR3 has 13 amino acids. The V gene's germline CDR1 is SGDLS and CDR2 YYNGEE. The CDR3 protein is CASSVAPEDTQYF. CDR3 in DNA: TGTGCCAGCAGCGTAGCCCCGGAGGATACGCAGTATTTT.

The sample holds a few counts of this clonotype. J is TRBJ2-5 and V is TRBV7-2; D tentatively fits TRBD1 or TRBD2 (6 bases each). Trimming removed 7 bases from V and 2 bases from J, with 14 bases in between. Germline values: CDR1 SGHTA, CDR2 FQGNSA. The CDR3 extends over 14 amino acids. The CDR3 loop is CASNLGGGQETQYF. The CDR3 DNA follows: TGTGCCAGCAACCTTGGAGGGGGACAAGAGACCCAGTACTTC.

As for this clonotype: This may stem from a read error, because a much larger clone lies one nucleotide away. The genes are TRBV5-1 and TRBJ2-4, with D unresolved. Germline V gene sequence: CDR1 SGHRS, CDR2 YFSETQ. This CDR3 is 16 amino acids long. In DNA, the CDR3 is TGCGCCAGCAGCTTGGTTAGTGGGTCGCCCGAAAACATTCAGCACTTC. It specifies CASSLVSGSPENIQHF.

This chain uses TRBV7-2 with TRBJ2-3; tentatively, D is TRBD2 (7 bases). Germline-derived CDR1 and CDR2 are SGHTA and FQGNSA. V lost 4 bases and J lost 8, with 16 bases in between. This CDR3 is 14 amino acids long. CDR3 sequence: CASSSAGGLATQYF. The CDR3 DNA follows: TGTGCCAGCAGCTCCGCCGGGGGGCTTGCTACGCAGTATTTT. Full variable domain (outside the CDR3, taken from reference TRBV7-2 and TRBJ2-3): GAGVSQSPSNKVTEKGKDVELRCDPISGHTALYWYRQSLGQGLEFLIYFQGNSAPDKSGLPSDRFSAERTGGSVSTLTIQRTQQEDSAVYLCASSSAGGLATQYFGPGTRLTVL.

This clonotype was counted once. This rearrangement joins TRBV12-3 or TRBV12-4 to TRBJ2-1, with 7 bases that match TRBD2. The CDR3 runs to 15 residues. V lost 7 bases, J lost 2 bases, and 8 bases stayed unmatched. This chain's CDR3 is CASNPGRGTYNEQFF. The CDR3 DNA follows: TGTGCCAGCAATCCTGGGCGGGGGACCTACAATGAGCAGTTCTTC.

This sequence joins TRBV7-8 and TRBJ1-2, with TRBD1 identical over 9 bases. This CDR3 is 17 amino acids long. Germline trimming cut 5 bases from V and 6 bases from J; bases unmatched to any gene: 16. Germline loops: CDR1 SGHVS, CDR2 FQNEAQ. CDR3 protein: CASSPRTHPDRGDGYTF. CDR3 nucleotides: TGTGCCAGCAGCCCTCGGACACACCCGGACAGGGGAGATGGCTACACCTTC.

This clonotype appeared a few times. V gene TRBV12-3 or TRBV12-4 combines with J gene TRBJ2-1; a weak D match, TRBD1 (6 bases). There are 15 residues in the CDR3. V dropped 4 bases and J dropped 1 base, with 11 bases sitting between them. Written as DNA, the CDR3 is TGTGCCAGCAGTTCGCTCAGGGGATCCTACAATGAGCAGTTCTTC. This gives the protein CASSSLRGSYNEQFF.

This clonotype was seen more than once but under ten times. The chain carries TRBV12-3 or TRBV12-4 and TRBJ1-6, with unresolved D. With 3 bases removed from V and 5 bases from J, the gap between germline ends came to 8 bases. This CDR3 is 14 amino acids long. The CDR3 DNA reads TGTGCCAGCAGTTTCAGACGGGATAATTCACCCCTCCACTTT. It specifies CASSFRRDNSPLHF.

The J gene is TRBJ2-3, the V gene TRBV5-1, with D possibly being TRBD2 (5 bases). V lost 6 bases, J lost 5 bases, and 16 bases lay in between. CDR3 size: 14 residues. Germline V CDR1 and CDR2: SGHRS, YFSETQ. Written as DNA, the CDR3 is TGCGCCAGCATGGCAGGAGGTGGTGGAGATACGCAGTATTTT. This codes for CASMAGGGGDTQYF.

At least ten counts were recorded for this clonotype. The chain employs TRBV7-2 and TRBJ2-7; 13 bases align to TRBD2. V trimming: 5 bases; J trimming: 3 bases; junction bases outside the gene matches: 1. CDR1 is SGHTA, CDR2 FQGNSA, per germline. The CDR3 has 14 residues. CDR3 coding DNA: TGTGCCAGCAGCCGACTAGCGGGGGGCTACGAGCAGTACGTC. This codes for CASSRLAGGYEQYV.

This clonotype was counted only a few times. The V gene is TRBV7-3, the J gene TRBJ2-3; 9 positions match TRBD2. The J segment lost 8 bases and the V segment lost 6 bases, leaving 9 bases of the junction unmatched. Looked up from germline, CDR1 is SGHTA and CDR2 is FQGTGA. This CDR3 has 14 residues. The CDR3 nucleotides read TGTGCCAGCAGGGCTGGCGGGGGGGCCGGTACGCAGTATTTT. It encodes CASRAGGGAGTQYF.

The table lists this clonotype with a few counts. The gene calls are TRBV11-2 and TRBJ2-2; 12 bases are shared with TRBD2. CDR1 and CDR2 from the germline V gene are SGHAT and FQNNGV. V shed 3 bases, J shed 4 bases, and the junction held 9 bases outside the gene matches. The CDR3 runs 18 residues. The chain's CDR3 is CASSFPASGGAFTGELFF. CDR3 coding DNA: TGTGCCAGCAGCTTCCCGGCTAGCGGGGGGGCCTTCACCGGGGAGCTGTTTTTT. Variable domain in full (rest from reference TRBV11-2 and TRBJ2-2): EAGVAQSPRYKIIEKRQSVAFWCNPISGHATLYWYQQILGQGPKLLIQFQNNGVVDDSQLPKDRFSAERLKGVDSTLKIQPAKLEDSAVYLCASSFPASGGAFTGELFFGEGSRLTVL.

Only a few counts were recorded for this clonotype. The J gene is TRBJ2-3, the V gene TRBV3-1; the D gene is possibly TRBD1 (6 bases). This CDR3 has 15 residues. V was trimmed by 0 bases and J by 2 bases, leaving 9 bases between them. CDR1 and CDR2 (germline): LGHDT, YNNKEL (reference sequence). In DNA, the CDR3 is TGTGCCAGCAGCCAAGACAGGGGAGTCACAGATACGCAGTATTTT. It specifies CASSQDRGVTDTQYF.